The clone carrying this T cell receptor beta chain came up a few times. V trimming: 0 bases; J trimming: 4 bases; junction bases outside the gene matches: 9. The CDR3 length is 17 residues. Germline CDR1 reads SGHTA; CDR2 reads FQGNSA. The data derive from a study of cytomegalovirus exposure and HLA in healthy donors. The PCR ran on 60 Vbeta and 13 Jbeta primers. The repertoire was sequenced with immunoSEQ multiplex PCR; TCRdb's copy has only in-frame clones and lacks some. The table includes 150,000 or so clones, over 70% detected once. The chain recombines TRBV7-2 with TRBJ2-7; 10 bases match TRBD2. This receptor was identified in a woman in her fifties or sixties in good health and CMV-seropositive. Source material: PBMCs. The CDR3 bases are TGTGCCAGCAGCTTAGCGAGTACTAGCGGGGTACCTTACGAGCAGTACTTC. Its translation: CASSLASTSGVPYEQYF. The variable domain in full, with the rest retrieved from reference TRBV7-2 and TRBJ2-7, is GAGVSQSPSNKVTEKGKDVELRCDPISGHTALYWYRQSLGQGLEFLIYFQGNSAPDKSGLPSDRFSAERTGGSVSTLTIQRTQQEDSAVYLCASSLASTSGVPYEQYFGPGTRLTVT.